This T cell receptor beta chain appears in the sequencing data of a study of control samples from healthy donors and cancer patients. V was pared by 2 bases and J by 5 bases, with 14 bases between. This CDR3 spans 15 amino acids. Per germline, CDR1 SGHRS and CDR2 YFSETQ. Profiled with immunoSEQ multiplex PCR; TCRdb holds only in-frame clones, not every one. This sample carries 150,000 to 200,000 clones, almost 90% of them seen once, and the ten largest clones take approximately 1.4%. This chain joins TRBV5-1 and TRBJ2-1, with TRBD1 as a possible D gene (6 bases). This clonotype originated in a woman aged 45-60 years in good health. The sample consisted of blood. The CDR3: CASSLRDMMNNEQFF. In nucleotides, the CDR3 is TGCGCCAGCAGCTTAAGGGACATGATGAACAATGAGCAGTTCTTC.